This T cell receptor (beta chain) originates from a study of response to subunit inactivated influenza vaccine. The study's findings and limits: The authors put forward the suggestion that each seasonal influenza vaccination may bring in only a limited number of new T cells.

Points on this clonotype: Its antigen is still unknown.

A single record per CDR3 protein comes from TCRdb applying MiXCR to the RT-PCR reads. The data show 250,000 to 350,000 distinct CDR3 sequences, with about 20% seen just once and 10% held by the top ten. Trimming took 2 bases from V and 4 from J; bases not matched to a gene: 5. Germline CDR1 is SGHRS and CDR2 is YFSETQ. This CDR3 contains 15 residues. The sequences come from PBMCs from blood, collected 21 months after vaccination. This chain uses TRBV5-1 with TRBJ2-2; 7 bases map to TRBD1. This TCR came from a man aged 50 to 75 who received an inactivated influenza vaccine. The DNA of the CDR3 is TGCGCCAGCAGCTTAGGGGGCGCGAGCACCGGGGAGCTGTTTTTT. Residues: CASSLGGASTGELFF.